This TCR beta chain was found in a study of cytomegalovirus exposure and HLA in healthy donors. Looking at the study overall: Earlier results showed 117 million unique TCR beta sequences derived from about 179 million T cells.

This clone has only a few counts. Its matching antigen is unknown. This CDR3 spans 15 amino acids. Between the trimmed V and J ends, which lost 6 bases and 0 bases, there was a span of 12 bases. Germline V gene lookup returns CDR1 LNHDA and CDR2 SQIVND (reference sequence). Study-level findings and limits: Within an earlier analysis, most TCR beta V segments proved productive either about 90% or about 30% of the time. A list of more than 150 TCR beta chains associated with cytomegalovirus was given. The likely origin of a cluster of highly shared sequence variants was a sequencing artifact.

The PCR ran on 60 Vbeta and 13 Jbeta primers. Only in-frame clones appear in the TCRdb table, and some are missing; sequencing was by immunoSEQ multiplex PCR. Among about 120,000 clones, roughly 15% were seen once, and the ten largest hold 1.9%. Sequenced material: PBMCs. This TCR came from a woman in her late teens or twenties in good health and CMV-seronegative. The chain has TRBV19 and TRBJ1-3; D possibly corresponds to TRBD1 (5 bases). CDR3 sequence reads: CASSPRARSGNTIYF. The CDR3 DNA follows: TGTGCCAGTAGCCCCAGGGCTCGCTCTGGAAACACCATATATTTT. The variable domain in full, with the rest retrieved from reference TRBV19 and TRBJ1-3, is DGGITQSPKYLFRKEGQNVTLSCEQNLNHDAMYWYRQDPGQGLRLIYYSQIVNDFQKGDIAEGYSVSREKKESFPLTVTSAQKNPTAFYLCASSPRARSGNTIYFGEGSWLTVV.